One TCR beta chain is described in this entry. Its cognate antigen is unknown. This specimen comes from a study of CD8 T cells in ankylosing spondylitis. Study conclusions and caveats: There was a TCR beta motif, made of several highly homologous variants, that appeared characteristic of ankylosing spondylitis blood.

This CDR3 has 16 residues. The V and J ends lost 8 bases and 2 bases, in that order; junction bases with no gene match: 7. Germline assignment: CDR1 SGHRS and CDR2 YFSETQ. Making the TCR beta libraries involved quantitative 5'-RACE with molecular barcodes. From the 5' RACE reads, TCRdb called clonotypes with MiXCR, one entry per CDR3 protein. The sample carries roughly 200,000 distinct CDR3 sequences, roughly 25% recorded once. The rearrangement joins TRBV5-1 to TRBJ2-1; 13 bases map to TRBD2. The specimen sequenced was blood, either unsorted or a sorted T cell fraction (not recorded which). The source is a male donor with ankylosing spondylitis or in good health (not recorded which). The CDR3 here is CASTGTSGATYNEQFF. The CDR3 bases are TGCGCCAGTACCGGGACTAGCGGGGCAACCTACAATGAGCAGTTCTTC. Supplemented by reference TRBV5-1 and TRBJ2-1, the full variable domain reads KAGVTQTPRYLIKTRGQQVTLSCSPISGHRSVSWYQQTPGQGLQFLFEYFSETQRNKGNFPGRFSGRQFSNSRSEMNVSTLELGDSALYLCASTGTSGATYNEQFFGPGTRLTVL.